This TCR beta chain was identified during a study of CXCR3-negative and CXCR3-positive naive CD8 T cells. The TRB cDNA libraries were prepared by 5' RACE with UMI labels. TCRdb reprocessed the 5' RACE reads, keeping one entry per CDR3 protein, no DNA. Its listing shows roughly 60,000 distinct CDR3 sequences. Definition of naive CD8+ T cells rested on a CD45RO-CCR7+CD27+CD95- profile. Of note for this clonotype: The antigen remains undetermined.

There are 15 residues in the CDR3. Germline loops: CDR1 MDHEN, CDR2 SYDVKM. Points from the study as a whole: Comparison of naive cells showed more hydrophobic TRB CDR3s in CXCR3-positive than in CXCR3-negative naive cells. TRBV-TRBJ usage matched between naive CXCR3-negative and CXCR3-positive cells but not between memory cells. Cryopreserved cells showed partially decreased CXCR3 expression, and most assays used fresh PBMCs.

This rearrangement joins TRBV28 to TRBJ2-3; TCRdb selects TRBD1, and the lack of DNA leaves this call unchecked. The receptor was derived from a human donor in good health. Some clones in this sample may be carry-over from other donors' samples. Sequencing used naive CXCR3+ CD8+ T cells from blood. Subset: CD45RO-CCR7+CD27+CD95- naive CD8+ T cells expressing CXCR3 (TNR3+). The CDR3 here is CASTNHRASTDTQYF.